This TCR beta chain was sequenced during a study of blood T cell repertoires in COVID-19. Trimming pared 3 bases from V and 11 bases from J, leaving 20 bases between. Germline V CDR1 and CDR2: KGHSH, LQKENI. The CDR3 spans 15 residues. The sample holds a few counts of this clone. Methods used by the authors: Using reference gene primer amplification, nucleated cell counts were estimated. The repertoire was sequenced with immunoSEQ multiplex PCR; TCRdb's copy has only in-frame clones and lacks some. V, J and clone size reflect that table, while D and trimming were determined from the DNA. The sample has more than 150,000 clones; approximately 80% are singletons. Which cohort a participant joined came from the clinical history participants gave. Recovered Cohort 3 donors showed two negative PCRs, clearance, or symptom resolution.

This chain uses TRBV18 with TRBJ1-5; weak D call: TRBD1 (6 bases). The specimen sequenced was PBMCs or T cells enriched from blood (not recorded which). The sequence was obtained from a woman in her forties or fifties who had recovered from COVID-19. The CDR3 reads CASSPDGGRRGAQHF. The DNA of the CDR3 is TGTGCCAGCTCACCCGATGGGGGCAGGCGTGGGGCCCAGCATTTT.